Presented here are 27 T cell receptor beta chains from one specimen sequenced in a study of T-cell memory formation after mild COVID-19. TCRdb re-analysed the 5' RACE reads in MiXCR, keeping a single row per CDR3 protein. The sample holds 550,000 to 600,000 distinct CDR3 sequences; roughly 20% are singletons and the top ten take roughly 8.1%. Sequencing used PBMCs or a T cell subset sorted from them (not recorded which). The receptors were sampled from an adult woman who had mild COVID-19 (a few samples of this study predate the infection). Cell type and time point are not known.

This clonotype was seen only a few times. The rearrangement uses TRBV15 and TRBJ1-3; a weak D match, TRBD1 (5 bases). The CDR3 totals 14 residues. Germline V gene lookup returns CDR1 LNHNV and CDR2 YYDKDF (reference sequence). Trimming pared 8 bases from V and 1 base from J, leaving 12 bases between. The CDR3 sequence is CATRDRGSGNTIYF. The DNA of the CDR3 is TGTGCCACCCGAGACCGGGGGTCTGGAAACACCATATATTTT.

The chain combines TRBV19 with TRBJ1-5; D ambiguous. The CDR3 totals 10 residues. V was trimmed by 6 bases and J by 7 bases, leaving 4 bases between them. CDR1 is LNHDA, CDR2 SQIVND, per germline (reference sequence). The CDR3 here is CASRRQPQHF. The DNA for the CDR3 is TGTGCCAGTAGAAGACAGCCCCAGCATTTT.

This chain links TRBV5-1 with TRBJ1-2; no reliable D call. The CDR3 consists of 13 residues. Trimming pared 0 bases from V and 8 bases from J, leaving 11 bases between. From germline, CDR1 is SGHRS and CDR2 YFSETQ. The CDR3 is CASSLEAGNGYTF. DNA for the CDR3: TGCGCCAGCAGCTTGGAAGCGGGGAACGGCTACACCTTC.

The chain couples TRBV7-9 to TRBJ2-7, with a tentative D call TRBD1 (5 bases). The germline V gene has CDR1 SEHNR and CDR2 FQNEAQ (reference sequence). Trimming took 5 bases from V and 1 from J, leaving 21 bases between them. The CDR3 is 17 residues long. The CDR3 reads CASSLIHRPHGSYEQYF. CDR3 nucleotide sequence: TGTGCCAGCAGCCTAATACACAGGCCTCATGGGTCCTACGAGCAGTACTTC.

The rearrangement joins TRBV7-6 to TRBJ2-7; 8 bases are shared with TRBD1. Losses at the gene ends were 5 bases for V and 5 bases for J; bases not matched to a gene: 8. This CDR3 has 14 residues. The germline V gene has CDR1 SGHVS and CDR2 FNYEAQ. DNA for the CDR3: TGTGCCAGCAGCACGGGACAGGAGAGGGACGAGCAGTACTTC. Translation: CASSTGQERDEQYF.

This clonotype was found many times. The V call is TRBV12-3 or TRBV12-4, the J call TRBJ1-2; D is ambiguous. The CDR3 runs 14 residues. The V and J ends lost 3 bases and 4 bases respectively, with 12 bases between them. CDR3 loop: CASSFFGGSYGYTF. The CDR3 coding sequence is TGTGCCAGCAGTTTCTTTGGAGGAAGCTATGGCTACACCTTC.

This chain joins TRBV6-2 or TRBV6-3 and TRBJ2-7; TRBD2 aligns across 12 bases. The V gene's germline CDR1 is MNHEY and CDR2 SVGEGT. V shed 6 bases, J shed 0 bases, and the junction held 6 bases outside the gene matches. CDR3 size: 16 residues. Written as DNA, the CDR3 is TGTGCCAGCAGCTTCGGACTAGCGGGGACCTCCTACGAGCAGTACTTC. Translation: CASSFGLAGTSYEQYF.

Only a few counts were recorded for this clonotype. The chain is built from TRBV30 and TRBJ2-1; TRBD2 aligns across 7 bases. This CDR3 has 16 amino acids. Trimming at V came to 2 bases and at J to 6 bases, leaving 13 bases not matched to a gene. From germline, CDR1 is GTSNPN and CDR2 SVGIG (reference sequence). The CDR3 DNA reads as TGTGCCTGGAGTTCCGGACTAGTTATCATTCGCAATGAGCAGTTCTTC. It specifies CAWSSGLVIIRNEQFF.

The chain employs TRBV7-8 and TRBJ2-4; D may be TRBD2 (5 bases). V was trimmed by 5 bases and J by 0 bases, leaving 17 bases between them. The germline V gene encodes CDR1 SGHVS and CDR2 FQNEAQ. CDR3 size: 17 residues. The CDR3 is CASSPSIIRLAKNIQYF. DNA of the CDR3: TGTGCCAGCAGCCCTAGCATAATCCGCCTAGCCAAAAACATTCAGTACTTC.

This clonotype was seen a handful of times. The V and J genes are TRBV6-5 and TRBJ2-1, with D unresolved. V dropped 2 bases and J dropped 0 bases, with 8 bases sitting between them. The CDR3 has 15 residues. CDR1 MNHEY and CDR2 SVGAGI come from the germline V gene. The DNA of the CDR3 is TGTGCCAGCAGTTACCGCCAGACCTCCTACAATGAGCAGTTCTTC. As protein: CASSYRQTSYNEQFF.

At least ten counts were recorded for this clonotype. The chain couples TRBV4-1 to TRBJ2-7; 15 nucleotides line up with TRBD2. In germline, CDR1 is MGHRA, CDR2 YSYEKL. J lost 0 bases, V lost 2 bases, and 5 bases had no gene match. The CDR3 extends over 18 amino acids. The CDR3 spells CASSQWTSGGDLSYEQYF. The CDR3 bases are TGCGCCAGCAGCCAATGGACTAGCGGGGGGGATCTCTCCTACGAGCAGTACTTC.

This clonotype occurred a few times. The chain carries TRBV7-6 and TRBJ2-1, with a tentative D call TRBD2 (6 bases). The V gene's germline CDR1 is SGHVS and CDR2 FNYEAQ. The length of the CDR3 is 16 residues. The ends were cut back, 2 bases at V and 4 bases at J, with 15 bases in the middle. This CDR3 reads CASSLKSTGDYNEQFF. CDR3 sequence (DNA): TGTGCCAGCAGCTTAAAGTCGACGGGAGATTACAATGAGCAGTTCTTC.

This clonotype was seen only a few times. This chain uses TRBV13 with TRBJ2-1, with 8 bases identical to TRBD1. The CDR3 is 11 amino acids. Germline values: CDR1 PRHDT, CDR2 FYEKMQ (reference sequence). This CDR3 reads CAQGASNEQFF. In nucleotides, the CDR3 is TGTGCGCAGGGGGCAAGCAATGAGCAGTTCTTC.

The CDR3 bases are TGTGCCAGCAGTCCCCGCGCCCAGGGACACTCCTACGAGCAGTACTTC. Protein: CASSPRAQGHSYEQYF. V and J are TRBV7-8 and TRBJ2-7; D is possibly TRBD1 (6 bases). CDR3 length equals 16 residues. Looked up from germline, CDR1 is SGHVS and CDR2 is FQNEAQ. V lost 6 bases and J lost 0, with 18 bases in between.

V gene TRBV7-9 combines with J gene TRBJ2-5; 12 bases match TRBD2. This CDR3 comprises 20 residues. CDR1 is SEHNR and CDR2 is FQNEAQ in the germline V gene (reference sequence). V lost 2 bases to trimming and J lost 4 bases; unmatched junction nucleotides: 17. The CDR3, as DNA: TGTGCCAGCAGCTTAAGATGGGAGCTAGCGGGAGGGCCTTCAGGAGAGACCCAGTACTTC. Its translation: CASSLRWELAGGPSGETQYF.

This chain links TRBV4-3 with TRBJ2-7; 7 nucleotides line up with TRBD1. V lost 1 base to trimming and J lost 1 base; unmatched junction nucleotides: 7. Per the germline V gene, CDR1 is LGHNA and CDR2 is YSLEER. The CDR3 extends over 16 amino acids. This chain's CDR3 is CASSQGVGTDSYEQYF. The CDR3 DNA follows: TGCGCCAGCAGCCAAGGAGTCGGGACAGATTCCTACGAGCAGTACTTC.

This clonotype was seen a handful of times. The chain recombines TRBV5-1 with TRBJ2-3; no firm D call. Germline lookup yields CDR1 SGHRS and CDR2 YFSETQ. Trimming took off 4 bases at V and 4 bases at J, with 10 bases between the two ends. CDR3 length: 13 residues. The CDR3 nucleotides read TGCGCCAGCAGCACGACAAAGCCAGATACGCAGTATTTT. It yields the protein CASSTTKPDTQYF.

V and J are TRBV5-6 and TRBJ2-2, with D tentatively TRBD2 (6 bases). The CDR3 sequence is 15 residues long. Germline lookup yields CDR1 SGHDT and CDR2 YYEEEE. V dropped 4 bases and J dropped 3 bases, with 13 bases sitting between them. The CDR3 region is CASSPPGLYTGELFF. CDR3 nucleotides: TGTGCCAGCAGCCCTCCGGGACTTTACACCGGGGAGCTGTTTTTT. The whole variable domain, remainder taken from reference TRBV5-6 and TRBJ2-2, is DAGVTQSPTHLIKTRGQQVTLRCSPKSGHDTVSWYQQALGQGPQFIFQYYEEEERQRGNFPDRFSGHQFPNYSSELNVNALLLGDSALYLCASSPPGLYTGELFFGEGSRLTVL.

V is TRBV5-1 and J is TRBJ2-1; D gene unclear. With 0 bases removed from V and 5 bases from J, the gap between germline ends came to 9 bases. In germline, CDR1 is SGHRS, CDR2 YFSETQ. The CDR3 has 14 residues. CDR3 bases: TGCGCCAGCAGCTTGGCCGGGTCCAACAATGAGCAGTTCTTC. Translated: CASSLAGSNNEQFF.

This clonotype has more than one count but fewer than ten. The gene calls are TRBV3-1 and TRBJ2-7; no clear D gene. The V end was cut by 0 bases, the J end by 1 base, with 7 bases between. The CDR3 runs to 14 residues. The germline gives CDR1 LGHDT, CDR2 YNNKEL (reference sequence). The CDR3: CASSQDWRSYEQYF. The CDR3 DNA reads as TGTGCCAGCAGCCAAGATTGGCGATCCTACGAGCAGTACTTC.

J is TRBJ2-1 and V is TRBV7-2; D is unresolved. CDR3 size: 15 residues. The ends were cut back, 6 bases at V and 4 bases at J, with 16 bases in the middle. CDR1 and CDR2 (germline): SGHTA, FQGNSA. CDR3 nucleotide sequence: TGTGCCAGCAGTCCCCGCCCTTATTGGTACAATGAGCAGTTCTTC. This codes for CASSPRPYWYNEQFF.

There are a few counts of this clonotype. The chain joins TRBV5-4 to TRBJ2-5; D is uncertain. The CDR3 is 14 residues long. The germline V gene encodes CDR1 SGHNT and CDR2 YYREEE (reference sequence). The ends were cut back, 3 bases at V and 2 bases at J, with 11 bases in the middle. CDR3: CASSSGLAQETQYF. The CDR3 DNA reads as TGTGCCAGCAGCTCGGGTCTGGCGCAAGAGACCCAGTACTTC.

The chain recombines TRBV2 with TRBJ2-1; no firm D call. Deletions cut 2 bases from V and 0 bases from J, with 14 bases between. CDR3 size: 17 residues. Germline V CDR1 and CDR2: SNHLY, FYNNEI. The CDR3 coding sequence is TGTGCCAGCAGTGAATTAGGTGCGAGGAGCTCCTACAATGAGCAGTTCTTC. Residues: CASSELGARSSYNEQFF.

This clonotype was recorded a few times. The chain employs TRBV3-1 and TRBJ1-2, with 7 bases matching TRBD1. With 2 bases clipped from V and 5 bases from J, the junction kept 11 bases outside the gene matches. The CDR3 sequence is 16 residues long. Germline lookup yields CDR1 LGHDT and CDR2 YNNKEL (reference sequence). In DNA form, the CDR3 reads TGTGCCAGCAGCCAAATGGTTAGAGGGGGCGAATATGGCTACACCTTC. Amino acids: CASSQMVRGGEYGYTF.

This clonotype has more than one count but fewer than ten. The chain recombines TRBV5-6 with TRBJ2-2; unclear D gene. CDR1 SGHDT and CDR2 YYEEEE come from the germline V gene. The CDR3 runs 14 residues. Trimming left V 0 bases short and J 6 bases short, with 9 bases between. The DNA for the CDR3 is TGTGCCAGCAGCTTGGTATCGGGCGCCGGGGAGCTGTTTTTT. Its protein product is CASSLVSGAGELFF.

This clonotype appeared a few times. V and J are TRBV29-1 and TRBJ2-3, with 7 nucleotides matching TRBD1. V shed 3 bases and J 3 bases; nucleotides not matched to a gene: 9. Germline CDR1 is SQVTM and CDR2 is ANQGSEA. CDR3 length equals 15 residues. CDR3 bases: TGCAGCGTTGACCGGACAGGAGAAGGGACAGATACGCAGTATTTT. It codes for CSVDRTGEGTDTQYF.

This clonotype showed up just a few times. The chain links TRBV27 to TRBJ2-5, with D unresolved. This CDR3 is built from 15 residues. V shed 2 bases and J shed 5 bases, with 15 bases lying between them. Per germline, CDR1 MNHEY and CDR2 SMNVEV (reference sequence). This chain's CDR3 is CASSLGPKLSETQYF. The CDR3 nucleotides are TGTGCCAGCAGTTTAGGGCCTAAATTGTCGGAGACCCAGTACTTC.